The present TCR beta chain was sequenced within a study of cytomegalovirus exposure and HLA in healthy donors. The study ran its PCR with 60 Vbeta and 13 Jbeta primers. The protocol was immunoSEQ multiplex PCR, while the TCRdb copy is restricted to in-frame clones and leaves out a portion. The sample has some 130,000 clones; over 65% are singletons. The CDR3 totals 15 residues. The ends were cut back, 2 bases at V and 4 bases at J, with 12 bases in the middle. Per germline, CDR1 MNHNY and CDR2 SVGAGI (reference sequence). Sequenced: PBMCs. This clonotype originated in a man aged 45-65 years in good health and CMV-seronegative. The gene calls are TRBV6-6 and TRBJ2-1, with D perhaps TRBD2 (5 bases). CDR3 sequence reads: CASSYTGNPYNEQFF. CDR3 nucleotide sequence: TGTGCCAGCAGTTACACGGGAAACCCTTACAATGAGCAGTTCTTC.